A single sample gave rise to the 9 T cell receptor beta chains below, sequenced in a study of cytomegalovirus exposure and HLA in healthy donors. Primers for the PCR totalled 60 Vbeta and 13 Jbeta. Profiled with immunoSEQ multiplex PCR; TCRdb holds only in-frame clones, not every one. The sample has around 230,000 clones; nearly 80% are singletons. Sequenced input: PBMCs. The receptors derive from a male donor in good health and CMV-seronegative.

The chain combines TRBV15 with TRBJ1-4; 9 nucleotides align to TRBD1. V trimming: 2 bases; J trimming: 6 bases; junction bases outside the gene matches: 10. There are 17 residues in the CDR3. Germline-derived CDR1 and CDR2 are LNHNV and YYDKDF (reference sequence). The CDR3 DNA reads TGTGCCACCAGCAGACCTTTCGGCCGGGACAGGGATGAAAAACTGTTTTTT. Amino acid sequence: CATSRPFGRDRDEKLFF.

The rearrangement joins TRBV9 to TRBJ2-3; D unresolved. The CDR3 covers 13 residues. Trimming removed 0 bases at V and 3 bases at J, with 5 bases between. The V gene's germline CDR1 is SGDLS and CDR2 YYNGEE. The CDR3 loop reads CASSVVRTDTQYF. The CDR3 bases are TGTGCCAGCAGCGTAGTCAGAACAGATACGCAGTATTTT.

Comments on this clone: Other DNA sequences in the same sample also yield this CDR3. The V and J genes are TRBV27 and TRBJ1-2; 7 bases align to TRBD1. V shed 2 bases, J shed 8 bases, and the junction held 5 bases outside the gene matches. The CDR3 extends over 13 amino acids. CDR1 MNHEY and CDR2 SMNVEV come from the germline V gene (reference sequence). The CDR3, as DNA: TGTGCCAGCAGTTTAACAGGGGTGGGCGGCTACACCTTC. It specifies CASSLTGVGGYTF.

This chain joins TRBV25-1 and TRBJ2-7; TRBD2 matches at 12 bases. CDR3 length: 13 amino acids. The germline V gene encodes CDR1 MGHDK and CDR2 SYGVNS. J was trimmed by 10 bases and V by 4 bases; bases with no gene match: 5. The CDR3 sequence is CASSAGLAGNQYF. As DNA, the CDR3 is TGTGCCAGCAGTGCTGGACTAGCGGGAAATCAGTACTTC.

This sequence joins TRBV23-1 and TRBJ1-2, with 8 bases matching TRBD1. Being an ORF, TRBV23-1 has a function that is uncertain. V shed 6 bases, J shed 5 bases, and the junction held 20 bases outside the gene matches. The CDR3 extends over 18 amino acids. This CDR3 is CASRPDLQQGEYRYGYTF. The CDR3 DNA reads as TGCGCCAGCAGACCAGATCTACAACAGGGGGAGTACCGTTATGGCTACACCTTC.

The chain carries TRBV5-6 and TRBJ1-2; D gene uncertain. In germline, CDR1 is SGHDT, CDR2 YYEEEE. Trimming took off 2 bases at V and 6 bases at J, with 8 bases between the two ends. The length of the CDR3 is 12 residues. The CDR3 here is CASSFVRDGYTF. The CDR3 DNA follows: TGTGCCAGCAGCTTTGTGAGGGATGGCTACACCTTC.

This clone was picked up one time. The chain combines TRBV5-1 with TRBJ1-1; TRBD1 might be the D (6 bases). Germline CDR1 reads SGHRS; CDR2 reads YFSETQ. Trimming removed 1 base from V and 1 base from J, with 11 bases in between. This CDR3 has 15 amino acids. The CDR3 nucleotides are TGCGCCAGCAGCTTGAACCCGGGACAGAACACTGAAGCTTTCTTT. Translating it yields CASSLNPGQNTEAFF.

The chain is built from TRBV27 and TRBJ1-2, with unresolved D. Germline CDR1 reads MNHEY; CDR2 reads SMNVEV (reference sequence). The CDR3 has 15 residues. Trimming shortened V by 2 bases and J by 6 bases, and 16 bases separated the two germline ends. CDR3 sequence: CASSLDMEAWDGYTF. In DNA form, the CDR3 reads TGTGCCAGCAGTTTAGATATGGAGGCTTGGGATGGCTACACCTTC.

V usage is TRBV5-3 and J usage is TRBJ2-5; possibly TRBD1 for D (5 bases). TRBV5-3 counts as an open reading frame of uncertain function. The CDR3 extends over 14 amino acids. V lost 8 bases to trimming and J lost 3 bases, with 17 bases between them. The CDR3 bases are TGTGCCAGCTACGACAGCCCCTTAAAAGAGACCCAGTACTTC. Protein: CASYDSPLKETQYF.